Below are 8 T cell receptor beta chains sequenced from a single sample in a study of Graves' ophthalmopathy and Graves' hyperthyroidism. Amplified material comprised TCR beta CDR3 regions derived from RNA transcripts. The library came from an HTBI-primed first-round RT-PCR and a second-round multiplex PCR. TCRdb processed the multiplex PCR reads anew with MiXCR; each CDR3 protein has one entry. The repertoire has almost 750,000 distinct CDR3 sequences, roughly two fifths of them found once; the top ten carry about 40%. Sequencing was performed on peripheral blood. Source of these receptors: an adult man with Graves' ophthalmopathy.

This clonotype was recorded many times. This chain connects TRBV19 to TRBJ1-2; D gene unclear. CDR3 size: 14 residues. Deletions cut 2 bases from V and 2 bases from J, with 9 bases between. Per germline, CDR1 LNHDA and CDR2 SQIVND (reference sequence). CDR3 loop: CASSIRATNYGYTF. CDR3 sequence (DNA): TGTGCCAGTAGTATAAGGGCCACCAACTATGGCTACACCTTC.

V and J are TRBV7-9 and TRBJ2-7; TRBD1 agrees at 7 bases. V lost 4 bases, J lost 0 bases, and 6 bases stayed unmatched. CDR1 and CDR2 (germline): SEHNR, FQNEAQ (reference sequence). CDR3 length equals 15 residues. CDR3 DNA sequence: TGTGCCAGCAGCTCTTTAGGGACAGCCTCCTACGAGCAGTACTTC. Translating it yields CASSSLGTASYEQYF.

This clonotype was found a few times. As DNA, the CDR3 is TGCAGCTTGGGAACTGGGCTTGAGACCCAGTACTTC. Protein product: CSLGTGLETQYF. The V call is TRBV29-1, the J call TRBJ2-5; D uncertain. Germline CDR1 SQVTM, CDR2 ANQGSEA. The CDR3 is made up of 12 amino acids. Trimming took 8 bases from V and 5 from J, leaving 15 bases between them.

The chain links TRBV29-1 to TRBJ1-1; D perhaps matches TRBD1 (5 bases). Trimming pared 6 bases from V and 1 base from J, leaving 15 bases between. This CDR3 has 14 residues. The germline gives CDR1 SQVTM, CDR2 ANQGSEA. This CDR3 is CSVDLGGENTEAFF. CDR3 bases: TGCAGCGTCGACCTCGGGGGTGAGAACACTGAAGCTTTCTTT.

This clonotype was seen a single time. The CDR3 does not end in the conserved phenylalanine or tryptophan, so this is likely a read error. J is TRBJ2-7 and V is TRBV2, with a weak D call TRBD2 (6 bases). The germline V gene has CDR1 SNHLY and CDR2 FYNNEI. CDR3 length: 15 residues. The germline V and J ends were trimmed by 6 bases and 10 bases, with 25 bases remaining between them. The CDR3 is CASRPRTAGRSEQYL. Here the CDR3 DNA reads TGTGCCAGCAGGCCTAGGACGGCCGGGAGAAGCGAACAGTACCTC.

The V call is TRBV29-1, the J call TRBJ2-7, with a weak D call TRBD1 (6 bases). The CDR3 contains 12 residues. Germline assignment: CDR1 SQVTM and CDR2 ANQGSEA. In DNA, the CDR3 is TGCAGTTCCGGGACATTGATCTACGAGCAGTACTTC. It is translated as CSSGTLIYEQYF.

This clonotype has only one observation. The chain links TRBV20-1 to TRBJ2-7; 8 nucleotides match TRBD2. The CDR3 runs 13 residues. Germline CDR1 and CDR2: DFQATT and SNEGSKA (reference sequence). The V segment lost 6 bases and the J segment 3 bases; nucleotides outside the gene matches: 7. CDR3 loop: CSAPSGSHYEQYF. The CDR3, as DNA: TGCAGTGCACCTAGCGGGTCCCACTACGAGCAGTACTTC.

This clonotype was seen once. This chain links TRBV30 with TRBJ1-6; 9 positions agree with TRBD1. CDR3 length equals 15 residues. V lost 6 bases, J lost 7 bases, and 10 bases stayed unmatched. Looked up from germline, CDR1 is GTSNPN and CDR2 is SVGIG (reference sequence). The CDR3 sequence: CACTTGGAYNSPLHF. As DNA, the CDR3 is TGTGCCTGCACAACAGGGGGCGCGTACAATTCACCCCTCCACTTT.